This TCR beta chain was recovered during a study of TIL therapy for anti-PD-1-resistant metastatic lung cancer listed by TCRdb under 2021. Regarding the research as a whole: Tumors were harvested before any PD-1/PD-L1 blockade; patients then received nivolumab, and those progressing received lymphodepletion, expanded TIL infusion and IL-2. Most of the cohort had lung adenocarcinoma, a few tumors were EGFR-mutant and two were ALK-rearranged, and half of the patients were current or former smokers. Enrolled patients had a median age of roughly 50 years (range 38-75) and a median tumor PD-L1 proportion score of less than 7.5%. A median non-synonymous tumor mutation burden of under 1.9 mutations per megabase was determined across the cohort by whole-exome sequencing. T cell receptor beta sequencing of tumor and peripheral blood served to follow clonotypes across the tumor, the expanded TIL product, and serial blood samples. What the work shows at the level of the full study, not this receptor alone: Generalizability was limited because the cohort was highly selected, with more treatment-naive, never-smoker and oncogene-addicted patients included than is typical. The baseline peripheral repertoire was partially replaced by infused TIL clonotypes, which then decayed over months, and persistence showed no apparent association with response. The study protocol defined all tumor marker inferences as exploratory.

Reading the label with the study, this specimen's time point is: pre-treatment sample, taken before nivolumab and TIL therapy. A phase I trial run at two centers enrolled adults with stage 4 NSCLC between 2017 and early 2020. Samples were obtained from a single-arm, open-label phase I trial in which tumor-infiltrating lymphocyte therapy with nivolumab was evaluated in advanced non-small cell lung cancer. Blood mononuclear cells were isolated from EDTA tubes by Ficoll gradient and were snap-frozen as pellets, and DNA was extracted with a Qiagen mini-prep kit. As regards this clone: The antigen this receptor binds is unknown. No quality values exist for individual bases; no much larger clone is one base distant.

The immunoSEQ v3 hsTCRB kit was used to amplify TCR beta CDR3 regions from genomic DNA through bias-controlled multiplex PCR. TCR libraries were sequenced on an Illumina NextSeq 500 to about 2 million read pairs for survey level or roughly 4.5-6 million for deep level. From the authors' description of their analysis: V, D and J genes were assigned, non-productive sequences were removed, and clonality was reported by immunoSEQ Analyzer software. Repertoires were compared by productive Simpson clonality and by the Morisita overlap index of productive TRB rearrangements between infused TIL and blood. Absolute clonotype counts in blood were estimated by multiplying the lymphocyte count by the CD3+ fraction and by the productive frequency of the clone. TCRdb took over this immuneACCESS table, retaining in-frame rearrangements with V and J assigned. Such tables are incomplete; in checked studies, under half of the missing clones stem from an unresolved V gene, and the remainder is unexplained. Clonal size and the V and J genes are those of that table, whereas D and trimming came from the DNA. Present in this sample are about 52,000 clones, 79% of which were seen just once. The ten largest clones take up about 4.8% of the sample.

The sample here was blood, taken at baseline. The source of this sequence is a woman aged 30-85 years with non-small cell lung cancer.

CDR3 region: CASSDSGNSYNEQFF. The nucleotides are TGTGCCAGCAGCGATTCAGGGAACTCCTACAATGAGCAGTTCTTC. The chain couples TRBV9 to TRBJ2-1; D gene: possibly TRBD1, on 5 matching bases. Between the V and J ends, shortened by 3 bases and 0 bases respectively, the junction contains 10 bases. The CDR3 has 15 amino acids, counting the end cysteine and phenylalanine. Of all the DNA, just the CDR3 is kept, 45 bases in frame from base 1. Reading the germline V gene gives CDR1 SGDLS and CDR2 YYNGEE.